This T cell receptor (beta chain) was observed in a study of cytomegalovirus exposure and HLA in healthy donors. Study information: Most genotyped donors, 75% to 85% of fewer than 400, had Caucasian-associated genetic ancestry. Study results and limitations: CMV antigen specificity was confirmed in vitro for a few CMV-associated chains.

The PCR used 60 Vbeta and 13 Jbeta primers. Only in-frame clones appear in the TCRdb table, and some are missing; sequencing was by immunoSEQ multiplex PCR. This sample yields some 180,000 clones, of which 84% are seen a single time; 0.95% to 1.5% belongs to the top ten. Comments on this clone: Its antigen is unknown.

The receptor's source is a girl aged 2 to 9 in good health and CMV-seropositive. Sequencing input: PBMCs.

The CDR3 DNA is TGTGCCAGCAGCTTAGCCCTTTACTACGAGCAGTACTTC. Its translation is CASSLALYYEQYF. The J gene is TRBJ2-7, the V gene TRBV7-2, with unresolved D. CDR1 SGHTA and CDR2 FQGNSA come from the germline V gene. The V end was cut by 0 bases, the J end by 3 bases, with 6 bases between. This CDR3 contains 13 residues.